The T cell receptor beta chain under discussion was sequenced for a study of identifying expanded T cells in peripheral blood. Generated by immunoSEQ multiplex PCR, the TCRdb table keeps only in-frame clones and is missing some. The top ten hold roughly 3.1% of the sample, which has 75,000 to 100,000 clones, 75% to 90% seen once. Germline V gene data show CDR1 as SGHVS and CDR2 as FNYEAQ. The CDR3 covers 12 residues. V was cut by 6 bases and J by 5 bases, with 7 bases left in between. The material sequenced was blood. The receptor was isolated from a person aged 18 to 75 in good health. This chain connects TRBV7-6 to TRBJ2-2; D is uncertain. CDR3 sequence: CASSDWTGELFF. The CDR3 DNA reads as TGTGCCAGCAGTGACTGGACCGGGGAGCTGTTTTTT. Using reference TRBV7-6 and TRBJ2-2 for the parts outside the CDR3, the full variable domain is GAGVSQSPRYKVTKRGQDVALRCDPISGHVSLYWYRQALGQGPEFLTYFNYEAQQDKSGLPNDRFSAERPEGSISTLTIQRTEQRDSAMYRCASSDWTGELFFGEGSRLTVL.